Sequencing of this T cell receptor beta chain was carried out in a study of patients and donors after allogeneic stem cell transplantation. TCRdb processed the RT-PCR reads anew with MiXCR; each CDR3 protein has one entry. The sample holds roughly 40,000 distinct CDR3 sequences, around a third seen once. V dropped 1 base and J dropped 2 bases, with 5 bases sitting between them. Germline-derived CDR1 and CDR2 are MNHEY and SMNVEV (reference sequence). The CDR3 loop spans 13 amino acids. The clonotype originates from a human donor who was either an allogeneic HSCT recipient or a stem cell or donor lymphocyte infusion donor (not recorded which). It is not recorded whose cells these are; they may come from a transplant donor. The rearrangement links TRBV27 to TRBJ1-2; D unclear. The sample was blood, either unsorted or a sorted T cell fraction (not recorded which). The CDR3 protein is CASSLWGNYGYTF. CDR3 DNA: TGTGCCAGCAGTTTATGGGGAAACTATGGCTACACCTTC.